The sequence of this T cell receptor beta chain was determined in a study of T cell responses to AZD1222 COVID-19 vaccine. As for the study in general: Some second doses came at about 4 weeks and others at about 12 weeks; these were pooled.

Notes on this clone: Its antigen remains unidentified.

Trimming took off 3 bases at V and 0 bases at J, with 14 bases between the two ends. The germline gives CDR1 GTSNPN, CDR2 SVGIG (reference sequence). The CDR3 totals 15 residues. Study outcomes and limitations: Clonal diversity may have been underestimated in mostly white British donors. Spike-specific TCR depth and breadth grew after two AZD1222 doses. Researchers report vaccine-associated CD4 TCRs spanning spike, with dominance at 160-218 and 743-854.

Some clones are missing from TCRdb's copy, which holds only in-frame ones; the method was immunoSEQ multiplex PCR. In the table there are tens of thousands of clones, about 86% of which are singletons. The sample in question was peripheral blood, obtained on day 0 of AZD1222 vaccination. This receptor was taken from an adult in good health. The V call is TRBV30, the J call TRBJ1-2; a weak D match, TRBD1 (5 bases). Written as DNA, the CDR3 is TGTGCCTGGAGCTTATACAGGTCCTCTAACTATGGCTACACCTTC. Translation: CAWSLYRSSNYGYTF. The whole variable domain, filled in from reference TRBV30 and TRBJ1-2, reads SQTIHQWPATLVQPVGSPLSLECTVEGTSNPNLYWYRQAAGRGLQLLFYSVGIGQISSEVPQNLSASRPQDRQFILSSKKLLLSDSGFYLCAWSLYRSSNYGYTFGSGTRLTVV.